Listed here are 13 T cell receptor beta chains from one sample, sequenced in a study of blood T cell repertoires in COVID-19. Using immunoSEQ multiplex PCR, the repertoire was profiled, and TCRdb retains in-frame clones only, with some absent. The sample shows 140,000 to 150,000 clones, about 87% of them seen only once. Input material: peripheral blood. All receptors come from a man in his 60s with active or convalescent COVID-19.

This chain uses TRBV11-2 with TRBJ1-1, with TRBD1 matching over 7 bases. In germline, CDR1 is SGHAT, CDR2 FQNNGV. The CDR3 extends over 13 amino acids. V was pared by 3 bases and J by 8 bases, with 6 bases of the junction left unmatched. The CDR3 DNA is TGTGCCAGCAGCTTCAGTGGGACAGCAGAAGCTTTCTTT. Protein product: CASSFSGTAEAFF.

This chain links TRBV5-4 with TRBJ2-3; D is possibly TRBD1 (6 bases). This CDR3 has 15 residues. Looked up from germline, CDR1 is SGHNT and CDR2 is YYREEE (reference sequence). Trimming cost V 0 bases and J 6 bases, with 14 bases left between them. The CDR3 sequence: CASSLDSRGFDTQYF. As DNA, the CDR3 is TGTGCCAGCAGCTTGGACAGCAGGGGTTTTGATACGCAGTATTTT.

The V call is TRBV11-2, the J call TRBJ1-6; 7 bases line up with TRBD1. The V and J ends lost 4 bases and 5 bases, in that order; junction bases with no gene match: 5. The CDR3 contains 15 residues. Per the germline V gene, CDR1 is SGHAT and CDR2 is FQNNGV. CDR3 protein: CASSSGGQNNSPLHF. CDR3 DNA sequence: TGTGCCAGCAGCTCAGGGGGACAAAATAATTCACCCCTCCACTTT. The complete variable domain, with remaining parts taken from reference TRBV11-2 and TRBJ1-6, reads EAGVAQSPRYKIIEKRQSVAFWCNPISGHATLYWYQQILGQGPKLLIQFQNNGVVDDSQLPKDRFSAERLKGVDSTLKIQPAKLEDSAVYLCASSSGGQNNSPLHFGNGTRLTVT.

The V and J genes are TRBV25-1 and TRBJ1-4, with TRBD1 as a possible D gene (5 bases). This CDR3 region has 16 residues. V lost 2 bases, J lost 0 bases, and 10 bases lay in between. Germline CDR1 is MGHDK and CDR2 is SYGVNS. Here the CDR3 reads CASSEPTEATNEKLFF. The DNA for the CDR3 is TGTGCCAGCAGTGAACCGACAGAGGCAACTAATGAAAAACTGTTTTTT. Drawing the rest from reference TRBV25-1 and TRBJ1-4, the complete variable domain is EADIYQTPRYLVIGTGKKITLECSQTMGHDKMYWYQQDPGMELHLIHYSYGVNSTEKGDLSSESTVSRIRTEHFPLTLESARPSHTSQYLCASSEPTEATNEKLFFGSGTQLSVL.

The CDR3 region is CASSQWTSGSWEQFF. DNA for the CDR3: TGTGCCAGCAGCCAATGGACTAGCGGGAGTTGGGAGCAGTTCTTC. The chain has TRBV14 and TRBJ2-1; 13 bases agree with TRBD2. The V and J ends lost 2 bases and 10 bases, in that order; junction bases with no gene match: 5. Germline V gives CDR1 SGHDN, CDR2 FVKESK. The CDR3 covers 15 residues.

The chain is built from TRBV7-8 and TRBJ1-5, with 8 bases fitting TRBD1. The germline V gene has CDR1 SGHVS and CDR2 FQNEAQ. Unmatched junction bases numbered 7, after V lost 4 bases and J lost 5 bases. This CDR3 spans 15 amino acids. The CDR3 DNA reads TGTGCCAGCAGCTCCGGGACAGGTCCTTATCAGCCCCAGCATTTT. This codes for CASSSGTGPYQPQHF.

The CDR3 region has the DNA TGTGCCAGCAGTAAAGGGACAGGGGACTATTGGAGTACTGAGCAGTTCTTC. Translation gives CASSKGTGDYWSTEQFF. The chain carries TRBV6-1 and TRBJ2-1; 10 nucleotides agree with TRBD1. This CDR3 is 17 amino acids long. Germline CDR1 MNHNS, CDR2 SASEGT. The V segment lost 5 bases and the J segment 9 bases; nucleotides outside the gene matches: 16.

The gene calls are TRBV30 and TRBJ2-7, with 7 bases matching TRBD1. This CDR3 is built from 14 residues. The germline CDR1 and CDR2 sequences are GTSNPN and SVGIG (reference sequence). The V segment lost 1 base and the J segment 7 bases; nucleotides outside the gene matches: 10. The CDR3 protein is CAWSDYRGSREQYF. The CDR3 DNA sequence: TGTGCCTGGAGTGATTACAGGGGATCGAGGGAGCAGTACTTC.

The CDR3 sequence is CASSASSGRGTGELFF. CDR3 nucleotides: TGTGCCAGCAGTGCCTCTAGCGGGAGGGGCACCGGGGAGCTGTTTTTT. This chain links TRBV2 with TRBJ2-2; 12 nucleotides agree with TRBD2. CDR1 SNHLY and CDR2 FYNNEI come from the germline V gene. The CDR3 is 16 residues long. Trimming removed 4 bases from V and 4 bases from J; junction bases left unmatched: 4.

V and J are TRBV25-1 and TRBJ2-1, with TRBD2 matching 8 bases. Losses at the gene ends were 7 bases for V and 4 bases for J; bases not matched to a gene: 6. Per germline, CDR1 MGHDK and CDR2 SYGVNS. The CDR3 totals 14 residues. CDR3 coding DNA: TGTGCCAGCAACCGGGGGGGAGGGTACAATGAGCAGTTCTTC. Its protein product is CASNRGGGYNEQFF.

The chain couples TRBV23-1 to TRBJ2-3, with TRBD2 matching over 7 bases. TRBV23-1 is designated an ORF whose function remains uncertain. The ends lost 1 base at V and 4 bases at J; junction bases unmatched: 11. This CDR3 spans 17 amino acids. In DNA form, the CDR3 reads TGCGCCAGCAGTCAATGTGGTGGCGGGAGAATGTCAGATACGCAGTATTTT. This sequence encodes CASSQCGGGRMSDTQYF.

V gene TRBV6-4 combines with J gene TRBJ2-1, with 9 bases aligning to TRBD2. CDR3 length: 15 amino acids. Germline V gene sequence: CDR1 MRHNA, CDR2 SNTAGT. V shed 3 bases, J shed 8 bases, and the junction held 8 bases outside the gene matches. The CDR3 nucleotides read TGTGCCAGCAGTGAGGAAATAGCGGGAGTACATGAGCAGTTCTTC. As protein: CASSEEIAGVHEQFF.

The chain combines TRBV24-1 with TRBJ1-2; 8 bases agree with TRBD1. Germline V gene sequence: CDR1 KGHDR, CDR2 SFDVKD. V shed 8 bases and J 2 bases; nucleotides not matched to a gene: 6. This CDR3 is 14 amino acids long. CDR3 DNA: TGTGCCACCAAAGCAGGGACAGGCAACTATGGCTACACCTTC. Translated, it gives CATKAGTGNYGYTF.